The T cell receptor (beta chain) under discussion was sequenced for a study of blood T cell repertoires in COVID-19. Study details: PBMCs, B-cell-depleted T cells, or T cells provided the cDNA or gDNA that made up the material.

The CDR3 runs 11 residues. The ends were cut back, 3 bases at V and 3 bases at J, with 5 bases in the middle. Germline V gene lookup returns CDR1 DFQATT and CDR2 SNEGSKA (reference sequence). Authors' data handling: Reference gene primer amplification in the assay estimated nucleated cell counts. TCRdb's table, derived via immunoSEQ multiplex PCR, lists solely in-frame clones and lacks some. Clone size and the V and J calls come from that table; the DNA yielded D and trimming. The table records around 190,000 clones, about 80% of them present only once. The sequence came from a man in his 60s with acute or convalescent COVID-19. The genes are TRBV20-1 and TRBJ1-2; D is uncertain. Sequencing was done on a sample of peripheral blood. The CDR3 nucleotides read TGCAGTGCTAGGGAGGACTATGGCTACACCTTC. The encoded protein is CSAREDYGYTF.